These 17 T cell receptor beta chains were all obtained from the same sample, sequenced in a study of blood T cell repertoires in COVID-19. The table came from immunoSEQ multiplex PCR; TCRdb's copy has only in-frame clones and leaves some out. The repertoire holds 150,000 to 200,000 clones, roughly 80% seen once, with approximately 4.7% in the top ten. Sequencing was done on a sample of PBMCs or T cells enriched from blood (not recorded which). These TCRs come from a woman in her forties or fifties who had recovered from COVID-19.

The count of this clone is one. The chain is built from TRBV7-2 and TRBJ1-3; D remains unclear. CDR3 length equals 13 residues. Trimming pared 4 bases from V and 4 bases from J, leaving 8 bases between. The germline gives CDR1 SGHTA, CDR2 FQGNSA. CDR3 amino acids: CASSYTPGNTIYF. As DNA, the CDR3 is TGTGCCAGCAGCTATACTCCGGGAAACACCATATATTTT.

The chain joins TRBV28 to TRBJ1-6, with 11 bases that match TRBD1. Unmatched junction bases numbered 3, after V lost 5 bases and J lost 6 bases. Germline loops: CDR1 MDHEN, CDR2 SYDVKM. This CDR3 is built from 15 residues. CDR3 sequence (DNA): TGTGCCAGCAGTCTCGGGACAGGGGGTAATTCACCCCTCCACTTT. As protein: CASSLGTGGNSPLHF.

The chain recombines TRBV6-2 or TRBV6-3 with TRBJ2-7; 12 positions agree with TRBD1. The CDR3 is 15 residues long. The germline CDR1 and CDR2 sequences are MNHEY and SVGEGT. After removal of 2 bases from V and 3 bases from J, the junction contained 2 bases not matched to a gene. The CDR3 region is CASSYGTGGRYEQYV. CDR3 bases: TGTGCCAGCAGTTACGGGACAGGGGGCCGCTACGAGCAGTACGTC.

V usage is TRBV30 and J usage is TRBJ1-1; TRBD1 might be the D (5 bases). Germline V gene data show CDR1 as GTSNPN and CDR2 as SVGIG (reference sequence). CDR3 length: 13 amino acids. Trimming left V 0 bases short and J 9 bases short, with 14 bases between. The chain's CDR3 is CAWSVSGDLQAFF. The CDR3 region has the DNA TGTGCCTGGAGTGTATCGGGGGACTTACAAGCTTTCTTT.

The CDR3 loop reads CASSLGRTSGVTGELFF. CDR3 bases: TGTGCCAGCAGCTTAGGAAGGACTAGCGGGGTGACCGGGGAGCTGTTTTTT. The genes are TRBV11-2 and TRBJ2-2; 12 bases align to TRBD2. This CDR3 is 17 amino acids long. V was pared by 1 base and J by 5 bases, with 5 bases of the junction left unmatched. Germline CDR1 SGHAT, CDR2 FQNNGV.

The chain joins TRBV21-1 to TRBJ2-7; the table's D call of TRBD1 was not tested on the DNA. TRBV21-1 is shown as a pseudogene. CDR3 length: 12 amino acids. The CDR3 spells CASRQGAREQYV. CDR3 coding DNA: TGTGCCAGCCGGCAGGGGGCAAGGGAGCAGTACGTC.

CDR3 bases: TGTGCCAGCTCAGCCTGGACAGGGGAGGGATATGGCTACACCTTC. Its protein product is CASSAWTGEGYGYTF. J is TRBJ1-2 and V is TRBV18; TRBD1 matches 9 bases. The junction had 9 bases not matched to a gene; V was cut back by 5 bases and J by 5 bases. CDR1 is KGHSH, CDR2 LQKENI, per germline. This CDR3 comprises 15 residues.

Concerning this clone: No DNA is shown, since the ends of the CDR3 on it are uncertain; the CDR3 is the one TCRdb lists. The CDR3 here is CASSSSLGAGNTIYF. This chain links TRBV28 with TRBJ1-3; the table gives TRBD1 as D, unverified against the DNA. The CDR3 is 15 residues long, counting both termini. CDR1 is MDHEN, CDR2 SYDVKM, per germline.

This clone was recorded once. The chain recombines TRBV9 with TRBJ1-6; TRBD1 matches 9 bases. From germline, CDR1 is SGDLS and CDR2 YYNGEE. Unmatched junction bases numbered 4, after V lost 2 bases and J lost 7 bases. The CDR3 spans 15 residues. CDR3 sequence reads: CASSVRTGENSPLHF. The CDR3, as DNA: TGTGCCAGCAGCGTTCGGACAGGGGAGAATTCACCCCTCCACTTT.

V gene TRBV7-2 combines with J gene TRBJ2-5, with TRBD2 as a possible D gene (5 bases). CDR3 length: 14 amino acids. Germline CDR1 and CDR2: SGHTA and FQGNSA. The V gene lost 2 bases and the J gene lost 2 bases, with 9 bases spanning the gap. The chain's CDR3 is CASSLSPGQETQYF. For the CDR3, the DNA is TGTGCCAGCAGCTTATCCCCGGGACAAGAGACCCAGTACTTC. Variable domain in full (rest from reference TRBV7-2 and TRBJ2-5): GAGVSQSPSNKVTEKGKDVELRCDPISGHTALYWYRQSLGQGLEFLIYFQGNSAPDKSGLPSDRFSAERTGGSVSTLTIQRTQQEDSAVYLCASSLSPGQETQYFGPGTRLLVL.

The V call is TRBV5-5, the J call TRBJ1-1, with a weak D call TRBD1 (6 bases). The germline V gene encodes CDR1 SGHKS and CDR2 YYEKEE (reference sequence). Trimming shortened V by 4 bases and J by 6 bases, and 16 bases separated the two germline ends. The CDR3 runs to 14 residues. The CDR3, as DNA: TGTGCCAGCAGCAGGGGGGGAGTAAGGGCTGAAGCTTTCTTT. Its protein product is CASSRGGVRAEAFF.

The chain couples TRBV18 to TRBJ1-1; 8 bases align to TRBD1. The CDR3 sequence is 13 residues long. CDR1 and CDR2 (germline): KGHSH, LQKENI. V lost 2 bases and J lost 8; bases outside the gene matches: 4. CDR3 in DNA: TGTGCCAGCTCACCAGGACAGGGATCCGAAGCTTTCTTT. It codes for CASSPGQGSEAFF.

CDR3 sequence reads: CASTRGGTGNQPQHF. The CDR3 coding sequence is TGTGCCAGCACCCGGGGGGGGACAGGCAATCAGCCCCAGCATTTT. J is TRBJ1-5 and V is TRBV9; 7 positions agree with TRBD1. CDR1 and CDR2 from the germline V gene are SGDLS and YYNGEE. J gave up 2 bases and V 6 bases, and 8 bases lay outside the gene matches. The CDR3 spans 15 residues. Combining the CDR3 with reference TRBV9 and TRBJ1-5 gives the whole variable domain DSGVTQTPKHLITATGQRVTLRCSPRSGDLSVYWYQQSLDQGLQFLIQYYNGEERAKGNILERFSAQQFPDLHSELNLSSLELGDSALYFCASTRGGTGNQPQHFGDGTRLSIL.

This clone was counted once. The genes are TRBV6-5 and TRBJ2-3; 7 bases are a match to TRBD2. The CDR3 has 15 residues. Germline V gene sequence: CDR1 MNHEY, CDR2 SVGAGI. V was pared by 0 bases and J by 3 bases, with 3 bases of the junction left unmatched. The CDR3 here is CASSYSEGGTDTQYF. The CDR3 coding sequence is TGTGCCAGCAGTTACTCTGAGGGAGGGACAGATACGCAGTATTTT.

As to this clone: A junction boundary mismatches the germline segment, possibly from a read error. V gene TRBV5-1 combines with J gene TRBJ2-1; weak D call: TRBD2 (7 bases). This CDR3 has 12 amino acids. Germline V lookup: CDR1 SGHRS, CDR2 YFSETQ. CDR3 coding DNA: TGCGCCAGCAGCTTGGTGGGAGGGCAGGGGCTCTTC. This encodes CASSLVGGQGLF.

CDR3 residues: CSVRASGGETQYF. CDR3 nucleotides: TGCAGCGTTCGGGCTAGCGGGGGGGAGACCCAGTACTTC. The chain uses TRBV29-1 and TRBJ2-5; 11 positions match TRBD2. Losses at the gene ends were 5 bases for V and 5 bases for J; bases not matched to a gene: 4. CDR3 length: 13 residues. CDR1 is SQVTM and CDR2 is ANQGSEA in the germline V gene.

This CDR3 is CASSTTGPRTGELFF. The CDR3 region has the DNA TGTGCCAGTAGTACAACAGGCCCGAGGACCGGGGAGCTGTTTTTT. The rearrangement joins TRBV19 to TRBJ2-2, with D maybe TRBD1 (5 bases). Germline V gene lookup returns CDR1 LNHDA and CDR2 SQIVND (reference sequence). This CDR3 comprises 15 residues. Trimming pared 4 bases from V and 5 bases from J, leaving 14 bases between.